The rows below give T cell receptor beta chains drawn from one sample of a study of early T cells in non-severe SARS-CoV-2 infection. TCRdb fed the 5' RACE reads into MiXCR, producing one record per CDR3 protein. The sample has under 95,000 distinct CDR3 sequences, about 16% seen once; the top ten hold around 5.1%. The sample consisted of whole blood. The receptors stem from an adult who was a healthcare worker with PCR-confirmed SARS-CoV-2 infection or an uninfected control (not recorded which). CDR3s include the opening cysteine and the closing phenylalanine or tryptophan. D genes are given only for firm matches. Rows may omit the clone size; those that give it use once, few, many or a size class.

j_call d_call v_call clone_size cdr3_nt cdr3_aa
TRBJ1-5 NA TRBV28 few TGTGCCAGCAGGGAGCTTAGCCAGCCCCAGCATTTT CASRELSQPQHF
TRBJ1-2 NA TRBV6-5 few TGTGCCAGCAGTTATATTATGCCCCCCGCCGGCTACACCTTC CASSYIMPPAGYTF
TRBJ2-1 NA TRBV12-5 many TGTGCTAGTGCTCCACGGGGACCCCGGGACTCCGTCTCCTACAATGAGCAGTTCTTC CASAPRGPRDSVSYNEQFF
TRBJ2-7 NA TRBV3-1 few TGTGCCAGCAGCCACGGACTGATTACGGTGCAGTACTTC CASSHGLITVQYF
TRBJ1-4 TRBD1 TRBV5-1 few TGCGCCAGCAGCGGTTCCGGGACAGACAATGAAAAACTGTTTTTT CASSGSGTDNEKLFF
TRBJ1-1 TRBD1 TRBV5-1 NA TGCGCCAGCAGCTTGACGACAGGGGCTTCGAACACTGAAGCTTTCTTT CASSLTTGASNTEAFF
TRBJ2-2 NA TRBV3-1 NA TGTGCCAGCAGCCAAGAAGGAGATGACGAGACCGGGGAGCTGTTTTTT CASSQEGDDETGELFF
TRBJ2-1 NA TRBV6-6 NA TGTGCCAGCAGTCACCGACCGTTCGGCGGGTCGGATGAGCAGTTCTTC CASSHRPFGGSDEQFF
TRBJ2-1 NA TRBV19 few TGTGCCAGCTCCCGGGGAGCAGGGACTTTAGATGAGCAGTTCTTC CASSRGAGTLDEQFF
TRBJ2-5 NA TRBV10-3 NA TGTGCCATCAGTGAGTGGGGGGTCGAGGCAGAGACCCAGTACTTC CAISEWGVEAETQYF
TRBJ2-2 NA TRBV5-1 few TGCGCCAGCAGCTTGGCCGGGGCCCAAAAAACCGGGGAGCTGTTTTTT CASSLAGAQKTGELFF
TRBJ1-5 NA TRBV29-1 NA TGCAGCGTTGAGGGGAATGGTCAGCCCCAGCATTTT CSVEGNGQPQHF
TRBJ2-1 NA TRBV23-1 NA TGCGCCAGCAGTCACCGTGGCAGAGTATACAATGAGCAGTTCTTC CASSHRGRVYNEQFF
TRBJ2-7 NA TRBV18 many TGTGCCAGCTCACTCGATCGGAGGAGGGAGCAGTACTTC CASSLDRRREQYF
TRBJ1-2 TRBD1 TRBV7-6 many TGTGCCAGCAGCTTAGGGGCAGGGGGGGAAGCTTATGGCTACACCTTC CASSLGAGGEAYGYTF
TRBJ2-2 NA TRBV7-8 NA TGTGCCAACACAGTCGAGGCGAACACCGGGGAGCTGTTTTTT CANTVEANTGELFF
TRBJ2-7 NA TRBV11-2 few TGTGCCAGCAGCTTCGGGGTCGAGCAGTACTTC CASSFGVEQYF
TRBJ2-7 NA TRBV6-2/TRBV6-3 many TGTGCCAGCAGTTATCGGCGGGATACCTACGAGCAGTACTTC CASSYRRDTYEQYF
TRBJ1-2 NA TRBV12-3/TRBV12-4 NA TGTGCCAGCAGTCCTGACAAAAACTATGGCTACACCTTC CASSPDKNYGYTF
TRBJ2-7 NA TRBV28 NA TGTGCCAGCAGAAGGTCGTACGAGCAGTACTTC CASRRSYEQYF
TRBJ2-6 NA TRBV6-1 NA TGTGCCAGCAGTGAATGGGCCATTTCCTCGTACTCTGGGGCCAACGTCCTGACTTTC CASSEWAISSYSGANVLTF
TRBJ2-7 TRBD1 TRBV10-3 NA TGTGCCATCAGTGACGGGACAGGGGCCTACGAGCAGTACTTC CAISDGTGAYEQYF
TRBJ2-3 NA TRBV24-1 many TGTGCCACCAGTGATGTTGGGGGAGATACGCAGTATTTT CATSDVGGDTQYF
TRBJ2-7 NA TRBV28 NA TGTGCCAGCAGCCCAACAGGGTTAGGAGACGAGCAGTACTTC CASSPTGLGDEQYF
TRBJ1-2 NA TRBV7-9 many TGTGCCAGCAGCTTTACCTACTCCTATGGCTACACCTTC CASSFTYSYGYTF
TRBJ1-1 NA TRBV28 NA TGTGCCAGCAGTCCCCGATTCAACCCTGAAGCTTTCTTT CASSPRFNPEAFF
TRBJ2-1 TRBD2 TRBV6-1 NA TGTGCCAGCACCGGACTAGCGGGAAACCTAAACAATGAGCAGTTCTTC CASTGLAGNLNNEQFF
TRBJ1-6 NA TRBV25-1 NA TGTGCCAGCAGTGAGTCTCGGGCAGCTTATTCACCCCTCCACTTT CASSESRAAYSPLHF
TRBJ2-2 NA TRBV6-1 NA TGTGCCAGCAGTGCCGACAGGTGGGCCGGGGAGCTGTTTTTT CASSADRWAGELFF
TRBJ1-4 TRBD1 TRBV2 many TGTGCCAGCAGGGGGTTGAGGGACAGGAATGAAAAACTGTTTTTT CASRGLRDRNEKLFF
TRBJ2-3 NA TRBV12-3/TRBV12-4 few TGTGCCAGCAGAGTGTCAGCAGATACGCAGTATTTT CASRVSADTQYF
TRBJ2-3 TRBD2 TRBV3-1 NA TGTGCCAGCAGCCAAACTAGCGGTAAGGGAGATACGCAGTATTTT CASSQTSGKGDTQYF
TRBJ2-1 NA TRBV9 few TGTGCCAGCAGCGTAGATAGGGGTAGCAATGAGCAGTTCTTC CASSVDRGSNEQFF
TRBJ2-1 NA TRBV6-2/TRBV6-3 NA TGTGCCAGCAGGGCGGTGGTAGCGGCCCTGGATGAGCAGTTCTTC CASRAVVAALDEQFF
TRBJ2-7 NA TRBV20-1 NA TGCAGTGCTAGAGATCAGGGTTTCACCTACGAGCAGTACTTC CSARDQGFTYEQYF
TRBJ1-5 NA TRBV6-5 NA TGTGCCAGCAGTTACGGAGGGAACCAGCCCCAGCATTTT CASSYGGNQPQHF
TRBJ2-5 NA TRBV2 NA TGTGCCAGCAGAGGGGCTGAGACCCAGTACTTC CASRGAETQYF
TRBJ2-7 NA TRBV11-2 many TGTGCCAGCAGCTTCGGGCATTCCTACGAGCAGTACTTC CASSFGHSYEQYF
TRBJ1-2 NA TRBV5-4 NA TGTGCCAGCAGCTCCCGACGGGATCTAAACTATGGCTACACCTTC CASSSRRDLNYGYTF
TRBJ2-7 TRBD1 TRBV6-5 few TGTGCCAGCAGTTACTCGAGGACAGGGGGAACCAAGCAGTACTTC CASSYSRTGGTKQYF
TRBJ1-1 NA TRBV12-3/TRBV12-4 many TGCGCCAGCAGCTTGACAGAGAACACTGAAGCTTTCTTT CASSLTENTEAFF
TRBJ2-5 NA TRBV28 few TGTGCCAGCAGTTTGGGCAGGGCAGCGAGGACCCAGTACTTC CASSLGRAARTQYF
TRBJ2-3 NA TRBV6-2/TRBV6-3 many TGTGCCAGCAGTTACGCTAGCGGCACAGATACGCAGTATTTT CASSYASGTDTQYF
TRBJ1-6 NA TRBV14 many TGTGCCAGCAGCCAAGTCGGCGTCCCTTCACCCCTCCACTTT CASSQVGVPSPLHF
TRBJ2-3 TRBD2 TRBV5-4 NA TGTGCCAGCAGCCGAACGGCGGGAGGGAACACAGATACGCAGTATTTT CASSRTAGGNTDTQYF
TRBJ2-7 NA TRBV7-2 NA TGTGCCAGCAGCCCCCGGGACGTCTACGAGCAGTACTTC CASSPRDVYEQYF
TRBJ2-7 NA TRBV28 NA TGTGCCAGCACCTCGGGGGACACCTCCTACGAGCAGTACTTC CASTSGDTSYEQYF
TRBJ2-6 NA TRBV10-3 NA TGTGCCATCAGTGAGACCCCGGGACGGAACTCTGGGGCCAACGTCCTGACTTTC CAISETPGRNSGANVLTF
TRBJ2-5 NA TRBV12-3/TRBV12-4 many TGTGCCAGCAGTTTAAGAGGGAGACAGGCTCCAGAGACCCAGTACTTC CASSLRGRQAPETQYF
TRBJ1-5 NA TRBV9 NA TGTGCCAGCAGCGCCGGACATAGCAATCAGCCCCAGCATTTT CASSAGHSNQPQHF
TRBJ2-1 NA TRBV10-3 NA TGTGCCATCAGTGTATACCAGGACGCTGAGCAGTTCTTC CAISVYQDAEQFF
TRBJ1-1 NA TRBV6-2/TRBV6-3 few TGTGCCAGCAGTTACCTCGTCAGGCGTGGAAACACTGAAGCTTTCTTT CASSYLVRRGNTEAFF
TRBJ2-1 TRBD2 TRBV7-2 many TGTGCCAGCCAACTAGCGGGAGGTCGGGAGCAGTTCTTC CASQLAGGREQFF
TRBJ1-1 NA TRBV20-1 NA TGCAGTGCTAGTAGGGACGCGAACACTGAAGCTTTCTTT CSASRDANTEAFF
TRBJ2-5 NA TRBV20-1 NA TGCAGTGCTTACAGGGAAAGGGGGACCCAGTACTTC CSAYRERGTQYF
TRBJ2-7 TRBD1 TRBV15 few TGTGCCACCAGCGCTACAGGGGGACCCTACGAGCAGTACTTC CATSATGGPYEQYF
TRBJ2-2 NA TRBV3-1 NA TGTGCCAGCAGCCAAGTAGGACTCACCGGGGAGCTGTTTTTT CASSQVGLTGELFF
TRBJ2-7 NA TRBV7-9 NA TGTGCCAGCAGCAGGACGGAGGGGACGGGGGACAACGAGCAGTACTTC CASSRTEGTGDNEQYF
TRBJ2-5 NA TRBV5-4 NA TGTGCCAGCAGTCAGGTGGGGGCCCAAGAGACCCAGTACTTC CASSQVGAQETQYF